This T cell receptor beta chain originates from a study of regulatory T cells in long-lasting Graves disease. This clonotype was found a few times. Time point defined: persistent/refractory GD, antithyroid drugs over 5 years with positive TRAb. Following extraction of RNA from PBMCs, that RNA was used to make the TCR library. The authors built TCR beta libraries using iRepertoire HTBI primers and Arm-PCR of CDR3 regions. TCRdb recomputed calls from the multiplex PCR reads with MiXCR, one row per CDR3 protein. The sample comprises about 660,000 distinct CDR3 sequences, roughly 30% of which are singletons, and about 42% rests with the top ten. The CDR3 runs 14 residues. V lost 7 bases, J lost 5 bases, and 5 bases stayed unmatched. CDR1 WNHNN and CDR2 SYGVQD come from the germline V gene (reference sequence).

The source is a female donor with Graves disease. This specimen consisted of peripheral blood mononuclear cells (PBMCs), obtained when the disease was refractory, from a patient treated with antithyroid drugs. This rearrangement joins TRBV10-1 to TRBJ2-7, with 13 bases identical to TRBD2. DNA of the CDR3: TGCGCCAGCACCGCCGGACTAGCGGGAGACGAGCAGTACTTC. Translated, it gives CASTAGLAGDEQYF.